This TCR beta chain was sequenced during a study of cytomegalovirus exposure and HLA in healthy donors. The CDR3 runs to 14 residues. Trimming left V 7 bases short and J 3 bases short, with 12 bases between. The germline CDR1 and CDR2 sequences are SGHTA and FQGNSA. Primers included in the PCR were 60 Vbeta and 13 Jbeta primers. Libraries were prepared by immunoSEQ multiplex PCR; TCRdb keeps only in-frame clonotypes and omits some of them. The sample has about 160,000 clones; around 82% are singletons. The source is a man aged 45 to 65 in good health and CMV-seropositive. The sample consisted of PBMCs. V and J are TRBV7-2 and TRBJ1-4; maybe TRBD1 (6 bases). The CDR3 loop is CASMGRGANEKLFF. In DNA form, the CDR3 reads TGTGCCAGCATGGGGAGGGGGGCTAATGAAAAACTGTTTTTT.